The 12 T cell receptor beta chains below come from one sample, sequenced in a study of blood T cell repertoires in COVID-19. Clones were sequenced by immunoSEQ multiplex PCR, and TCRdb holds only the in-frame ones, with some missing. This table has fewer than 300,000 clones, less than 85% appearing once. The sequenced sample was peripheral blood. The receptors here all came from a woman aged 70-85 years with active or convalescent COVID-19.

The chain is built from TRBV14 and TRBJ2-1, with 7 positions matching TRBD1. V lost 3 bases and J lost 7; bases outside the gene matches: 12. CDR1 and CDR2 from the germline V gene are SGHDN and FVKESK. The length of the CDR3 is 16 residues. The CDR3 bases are TGTGCCAGCAGCCACAAGTGGTCGGGACAGCCTAATGAGCAGTTCTTC. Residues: CASSHKWSGQPNEQFF.

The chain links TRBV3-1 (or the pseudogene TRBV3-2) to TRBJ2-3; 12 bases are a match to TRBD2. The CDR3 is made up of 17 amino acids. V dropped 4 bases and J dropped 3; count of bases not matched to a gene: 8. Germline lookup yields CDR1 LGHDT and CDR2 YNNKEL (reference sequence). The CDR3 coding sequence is TGTGCCAGCAGCCCAACTCCGACTAGCGGGGGAACAGATACGCAGTATTTT. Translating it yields CASSPTPTSGGTDTQYF.

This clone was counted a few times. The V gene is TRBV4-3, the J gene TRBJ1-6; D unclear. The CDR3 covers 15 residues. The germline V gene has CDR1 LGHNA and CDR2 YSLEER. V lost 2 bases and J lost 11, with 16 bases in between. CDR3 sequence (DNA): TGCGCCAGCAGCCAAATGTACCAGGCTGGGCCACCCCTCCACTTT. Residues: CASSQMYQAGPPLHF.

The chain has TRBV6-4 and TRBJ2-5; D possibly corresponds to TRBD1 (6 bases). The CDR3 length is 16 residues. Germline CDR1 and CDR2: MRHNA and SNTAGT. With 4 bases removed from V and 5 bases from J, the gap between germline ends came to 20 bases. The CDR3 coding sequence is TGTGCCAGCAGTGCCTACCGGGACACTTGGGGGGAGACCCAGTACTTC. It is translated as CASSAYRDTWGETQYF.

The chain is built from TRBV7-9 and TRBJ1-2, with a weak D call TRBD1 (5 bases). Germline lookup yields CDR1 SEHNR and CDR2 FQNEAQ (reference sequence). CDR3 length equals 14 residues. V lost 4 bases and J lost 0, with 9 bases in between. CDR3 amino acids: CASSSRQSNYGYTF. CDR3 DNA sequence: TGTGCCAGCAGCTCTCGACAGTCTAACTATGGCTACACCTTC.

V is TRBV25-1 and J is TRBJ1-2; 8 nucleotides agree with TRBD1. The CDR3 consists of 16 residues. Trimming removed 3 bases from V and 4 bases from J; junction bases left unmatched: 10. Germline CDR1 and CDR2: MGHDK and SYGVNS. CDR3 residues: CASSEEGQAGGYGYTF. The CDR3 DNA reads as TGTGCCAGCAGTGAGGAGGGACAGGCCGGCGGCTATGGCTACACCTTC.

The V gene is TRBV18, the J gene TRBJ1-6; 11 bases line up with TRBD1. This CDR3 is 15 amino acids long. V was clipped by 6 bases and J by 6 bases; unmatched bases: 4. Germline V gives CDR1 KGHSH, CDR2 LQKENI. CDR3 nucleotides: TGTGCCAGCTCCCTAGGGACAGGGGGTAATTCACCCCTCCACTTT. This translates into CASSLGTGGNSPLHF.

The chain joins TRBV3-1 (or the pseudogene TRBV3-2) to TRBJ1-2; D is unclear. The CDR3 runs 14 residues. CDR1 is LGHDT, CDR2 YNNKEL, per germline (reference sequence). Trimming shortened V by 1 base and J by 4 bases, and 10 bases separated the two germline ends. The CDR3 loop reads CASSQGAILYGYTF. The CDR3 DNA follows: TGTGCCAGCAGCCAAGGGGCAATACTCTATGGCTACACCTTC.

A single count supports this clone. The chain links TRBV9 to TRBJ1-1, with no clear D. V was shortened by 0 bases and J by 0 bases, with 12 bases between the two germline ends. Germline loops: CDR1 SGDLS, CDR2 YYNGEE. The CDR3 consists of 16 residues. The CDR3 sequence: CASSVGAEWMNTEAFF. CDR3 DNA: TGTGCCAGCAGCGTAGGGGCAGAGTGGATGAACACTGAAGCTTTCTTT.

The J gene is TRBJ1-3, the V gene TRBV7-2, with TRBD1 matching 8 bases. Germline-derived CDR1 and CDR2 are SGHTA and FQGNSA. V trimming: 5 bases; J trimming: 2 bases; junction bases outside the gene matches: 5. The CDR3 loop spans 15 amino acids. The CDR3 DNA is TGTGCCAGCAGCCCACAGGGGGTAGCTGGAAACACCATATATTTT. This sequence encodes CASSPQGVAGNTIYF.

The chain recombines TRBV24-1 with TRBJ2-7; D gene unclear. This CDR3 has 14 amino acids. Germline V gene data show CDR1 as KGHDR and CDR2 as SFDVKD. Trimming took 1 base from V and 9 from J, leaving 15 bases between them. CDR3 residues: CATSDFETALGQYF. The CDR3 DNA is TGTGCCACCAGTGATTTTGAGACTGCCCTGGGGCAGTACTTC.

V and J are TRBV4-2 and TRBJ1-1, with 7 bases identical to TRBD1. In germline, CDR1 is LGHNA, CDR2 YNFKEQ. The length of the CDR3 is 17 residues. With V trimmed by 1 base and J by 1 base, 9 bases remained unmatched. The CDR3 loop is CASSQGNTRDRNTEAFF. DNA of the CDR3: TGTGCCAGCAGCCAAGGAAACACTAGGGACAGGAACACTGAAGCTTTCTTT.